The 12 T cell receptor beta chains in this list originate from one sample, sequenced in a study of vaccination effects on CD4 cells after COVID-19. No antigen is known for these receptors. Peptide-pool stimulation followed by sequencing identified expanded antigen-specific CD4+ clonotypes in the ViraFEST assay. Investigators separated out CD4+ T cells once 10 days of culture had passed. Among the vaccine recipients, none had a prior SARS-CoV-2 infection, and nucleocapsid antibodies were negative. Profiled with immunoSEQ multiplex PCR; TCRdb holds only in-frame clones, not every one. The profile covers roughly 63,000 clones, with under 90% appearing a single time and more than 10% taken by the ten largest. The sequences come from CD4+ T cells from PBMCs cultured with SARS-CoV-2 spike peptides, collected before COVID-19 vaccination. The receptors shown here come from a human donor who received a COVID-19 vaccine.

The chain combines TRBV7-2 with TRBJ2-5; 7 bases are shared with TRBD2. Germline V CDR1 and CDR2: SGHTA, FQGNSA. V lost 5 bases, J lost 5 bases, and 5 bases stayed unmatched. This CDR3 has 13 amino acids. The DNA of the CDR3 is TGTGCCAGCAGCCCCGGGGGGTGGGAGACCCAGTACTTC. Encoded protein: CASSPGGWETQYF.

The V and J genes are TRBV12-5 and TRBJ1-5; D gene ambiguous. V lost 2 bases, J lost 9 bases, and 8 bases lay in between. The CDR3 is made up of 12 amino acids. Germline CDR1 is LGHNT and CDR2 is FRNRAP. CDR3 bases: TGTGCTAGTGGTTTGTCCTTGAGGCCCCAGCATTTT. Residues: CASGLSLRPQHF.

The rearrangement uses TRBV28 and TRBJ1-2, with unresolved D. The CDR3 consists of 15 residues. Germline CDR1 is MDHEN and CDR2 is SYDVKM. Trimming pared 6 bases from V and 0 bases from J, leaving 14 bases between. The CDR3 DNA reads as TGTGCCAGCAGACCTCAGACTCCCACTAACTATGGCTACACCTTC. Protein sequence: CASRPQTPTNYGYTF.

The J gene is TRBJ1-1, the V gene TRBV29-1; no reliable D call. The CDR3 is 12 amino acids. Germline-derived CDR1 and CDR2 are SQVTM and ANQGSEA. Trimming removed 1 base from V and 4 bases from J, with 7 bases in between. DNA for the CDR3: TGCAGCGTTGAAGTGTTGGCCACTGAAGCTTTCTTT. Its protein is CSVEVLATEAFF.

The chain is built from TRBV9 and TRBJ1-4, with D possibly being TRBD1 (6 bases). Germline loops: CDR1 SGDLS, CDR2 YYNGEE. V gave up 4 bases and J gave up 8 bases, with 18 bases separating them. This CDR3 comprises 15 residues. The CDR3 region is CASSPEGGAWEKLFF. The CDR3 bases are TGTGCCAGCAGCCCCGAGGGGGGGGCTTGGGAAAAACTGTTTTTT.

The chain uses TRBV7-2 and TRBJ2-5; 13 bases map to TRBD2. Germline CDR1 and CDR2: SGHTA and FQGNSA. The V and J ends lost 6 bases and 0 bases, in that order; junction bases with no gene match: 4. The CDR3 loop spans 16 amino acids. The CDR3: CASSTGTSGNQETQYF. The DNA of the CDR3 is TGTGCCAGCAGTACCGGGACTAGCGGGAACCAAGAGACCCAGTACTTC.

In DNA, the CDR3 is TGTGCCAGCAGCCGTACCGGGACTAGCGGGGGGATTGAGCAGTTCTTC. Amino acids: CASSRTGTSGGIEQFF. The J gene is TRBJ2-1, the V gene TRBV7-6; the match to TRBD2 covers 15 bases. CDR1 and CDR2 (germline): SGHVS, FNYEAQ. Trimming at V came to 5 bases and at J to 9 bases, leaving 8 bases not matched to a gene. This CDR3 region has 16 residues.

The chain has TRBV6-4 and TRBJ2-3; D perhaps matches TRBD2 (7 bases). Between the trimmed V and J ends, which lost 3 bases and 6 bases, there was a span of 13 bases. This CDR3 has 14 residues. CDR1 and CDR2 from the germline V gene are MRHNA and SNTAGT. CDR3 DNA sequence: TGTGCCAGCAGTGATGGCGGGGGCGCGGATACGCAGTATTTT. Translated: CASSDGGGADTQYF.

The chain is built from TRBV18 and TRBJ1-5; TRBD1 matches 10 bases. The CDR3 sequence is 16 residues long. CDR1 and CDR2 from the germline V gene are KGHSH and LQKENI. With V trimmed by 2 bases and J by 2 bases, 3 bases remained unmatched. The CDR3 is CASSPSGTGGNQPQHF. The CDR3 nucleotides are TGTGCCAGCTCACCATCCGGGACAGGGGGCAATCAGCCCCAGCATTTT.

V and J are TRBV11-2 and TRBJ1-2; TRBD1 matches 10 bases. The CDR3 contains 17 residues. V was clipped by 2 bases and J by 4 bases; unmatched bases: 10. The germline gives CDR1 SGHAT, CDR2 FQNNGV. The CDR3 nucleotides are TGTGCCAGCAGCTTACGGACAGGGGGTGAGATGAGCTATGGCTACACCTTC. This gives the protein CASSLRTGGEMSYGYTF.

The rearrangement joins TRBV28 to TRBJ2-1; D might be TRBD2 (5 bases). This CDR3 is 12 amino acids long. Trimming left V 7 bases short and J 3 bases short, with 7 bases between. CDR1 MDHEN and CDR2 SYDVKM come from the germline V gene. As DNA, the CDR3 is TGTGCCAGCACACTAGGCTACAATGAGCAGTTCTTC. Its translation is CASTLGYNEQFF.

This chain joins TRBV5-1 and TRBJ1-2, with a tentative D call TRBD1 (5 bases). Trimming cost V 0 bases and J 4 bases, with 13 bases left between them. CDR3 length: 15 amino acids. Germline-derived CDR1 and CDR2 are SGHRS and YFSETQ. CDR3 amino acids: CASSLGQGSTYGYTF. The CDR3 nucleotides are TGCGCCAGCAGCTTGGGGCAGGGCAGCACCTATGGCTACACCTTC.